One sample yielded the 28 T cell receptor beta chains listed below, sequenced in a study of shared clonotypes between healthy human individuals (dated by TCRdb to 2020 to 2021). Library preparation used the immunoSEQ multiplex PCR assay. The table comes from immuneACCESS by way of TCRdb, which keeps in-frame sequences with V and J called. Part of the clones is missing from these tables; in studies checked, under half for an unresolved V gene and the rest for unknown reasons. The sample table lists roughly 1.4 million clones, less than 99% of them with a count of one. The top ten clonotypes cover roughly 0.36% of the sample. Sequencing used naive CD4+ T cells sorted from blood. The label giving this sample's cell subset or site can be read as: CD45RA+ positively selected. The receptors here all came from a man aged 25 to 40 in good health.

V gene TRBV28 combines with J gene TRBJ2-2; 7 bases are a match to TRBD1. V lost 6 bases to trimming and J lost 6 bases; unmatched junction nucleotides: 7. CDR3 size: 14 residues. Per the germline V gene, CDR1 is MDHEN and CDR2 is SYDVKM. In DNA, the CDR3 is TGTGCCAGCAGGACAGGGCGTTTGTCCGGGGAGCTGTTTTTT. This translates into CASRTGRLSGELFF.

The chain links TRBV5-5 to TRBJ2-7; 9 bases fit TRBD2. This CDR3 is built from 14 residues. Trimming took 3 bases from V and 6 from J; bases not matched to a gene: 7. Germline lookup yields CDR1 SGHKS and CDR2 YYEKEE (reference sequence). The CDR3: CASSSWGLAGEQYF. The CDR3 DNA is TGTGCCAGCAGCTCCTGGGGACTAGCTGGCGAGCAGTACTTC.

The rearrangement links TRBV27 to TRBJ2-3; possibly TRBD2 for D (7 bases). The CDR3 is 15 amino acids. With 1 base removed from V and 1 base from J, the gap between germline ends came to 9 bases. CDR1 and CDR2 from the germline V gene are MNHEY and SMNVEV (reference sequence). CDR3 bases: TGTGCCAGCAGTTTATGGGGGGGGCGCACAGATACGCAGTATTTT. Translating gives CASSLWGGRTDTQYF.

The chain is built from TRBV2 and TRBJ1-2; 8 nucleotides line up with TRBD1. Germline lookup yields CDR1 SNHLY and CDR2 FYNNEI. The CDR3 has 14 amino acids. V trimming: 1 base; J trimming: 8 bases; junction bases outside the gene matches: 6. CDR3 protein: CASSEVGRGQGYTF. In DNA, the CDR3 is TGTGCCAGCAGTGAAGTGGGCAGGGGGCAGGGCTACACCTTC.

This chain joins TRBV6-5 and TRBJ1-5, with a weak D call TRBD1 (6 bases). From germline, CDR1 is MNHEY and CDR2 SVGAGI. CDR3 length: 13 residues. With 5 bases removed from V and 5 bases from J, the gap between germline ends came to 10 bases. Here the CDR3 reads CASSGQPHQPQHF. The CDR3 region has the DNA TGTGCCAGCAGTGGACAGCCTCATCAGCCCCAGCATTTT.

The CDR3 is CASSPNRGEQFF. Written as DNA, the CDR3 is TGTGCCAGCAGCCCAAACAGGGGTGAGCAGTTCTTC. V is TRBV5-4 and J is TRBJ2-1; 7 positions match TRBD1. The ends lost 4 bases at V and 9 bases at J; junction bases unmatched: 4. Germline-derived CDR1 and CDR2 are SGHNT and YYREEE (reference sequence). The CDR3 length is 12 residues.

V gene TRBV18 combines with J gene TRBJ1-2; possibly TRBD1 for D (6 bases). Trimming cost V 3 bases and J 4 bases, with 12 bases left between them. Germline values: CDR1 KGHSH, CDR2 LQKENI. There are 14 residues in the CDR3. The CDR3 loop is CASSPPDSPYGYTF. The CDR3 bases are TGTGCCAGCTCACCTCCGGACAGTCCCTATGGCTACACCTTC.

V is TRBV30 and J is TRBJ2-7; D remains ambiguous. V lost 5 bases, J lost 3 bases, and 11 bases lay in between. This CDR3 spans 12 amino acids. The germline V gene has CDR1 GTSNPN and CDR2 SVGIG (reference sequence). CDR3 in DNA: TGTGCCTGGTCATCTGGCGGCTACGAGCAGTACTTC. Translated, it gives CAWSSGGYEQYF.

The genes are TRBV6-5 and TRBJ1-5; tentatively, D is TRBD1 (6 bases). The V and J ends lost 5 bases and 3 bases respectively, with 8 bases between them. The CDR3 is 13 residues long. Germline V gene data show CDR1 as MNHEY and CDR2 as SVGAGI. The CDR3 loop reads CASSDRNNQPQHF. Written as DNA, the CDR3 is TGTGCCAGCAGTGACAGGAACAATCAGCCCCAGCATTTT.

The chain combines TRBV11-1 with TRBJ2-5, with a possible D match to TRBD2 (5 bases). Germline CDR1 and CDR2: SGHAT and FQDESV (reference sequence). The CDR3 is 14 residues long. V gave up 5 bases and J gave up 3 bases, with 13 bases separating them. CDR3 sequence: CASSPRTGEETQYF. As DNA, the CDR3 is TGTGCCAGCAGCCCACGGACTGGGGAAGAGACCCAGTACTTC. The full variable domain, in which reference TRBV11-1 and TRBJ2-5 provide the parts outside the CDR3, is EAEVAQSPRYKITEKSQAVAFWCDPISGHATLYWYRQILGQGPELLVQFQDESVVDDSQLPKDRFSAERLKGVDSTLKIQPAELGDSAMYLCASSPRTGEETQYFGPGTRLLVL.

This clone was observed a single time. The rearrangement links TRBV5-4 to TRBJ2-5; the match to TRBD2 covers 9 bases. This CDR3 comprises 16 residues. V dropped 0 bases and J dropped 3; count of bases not matched to a gene: 6. CDR1 is SGHNT and CDR2 is YYREEE in the germline V gene (reference sequence). CDR3 loop: CASSLDSSGTKETQYF. CDR3 in DNA: TGTGCCAGCAGCTTGGATTCTAGCGGGACCAAAGAGACCCAGTACTTC.

This chain joins TRBV6-6 and TRBJ2-7; 9 nucleotides align to TRBD1. The junction had 6 bases not matched to a gene; V was cut back by 6 bases and J by 3 bases. This CDR3 comprises 14 residues. Germline loops: CDR1 MNHNY, CDR2 SVGAGI (reference sequence). As DNA, the CDR3 is TGTGCCAGCAGGTACCGACAGGGGGACTACGAGCAGTACTTC. Protein product: CASRYRQGDYEQYF.

The V call is TRBV19, the J call TRBJ2-1; 7 nucleotides match TRBD2. The V gene end was trimmed by 4 bases and the J gene end by 4 bases; junction bases not matched to a gene: 13. The CDR3 spans 17 residues. Germline loops: CDR1 LNHDA, CDR2 SQIVND (reference sequence). CDR3 sequence (DNA): TGTGCCAGTAGTACCCGTACTCTAGCGGAGCCTTACAATGAGCAGTTCTTC. Translated: CASSTRTLAEPYNEQFF.

V gene TRBV27 combines with J gene TRBJ1-5; D gene ambiguous. Germline V gene lookup returns CDR1 MNHEY and CDR2 SMNVEV (reference sequence). The CDR3 covers 14 residues. The V and J ends lost 6 bases and 3 bases respectively, with 12 bases between them. The CDR3 nucleotides read TGTGCCAGCAGCTATGCCGTAGACAATCAGCCCCAGCATTTT. Residues: CASSYAVDNQPQHF.

This chain connects TRBV19 to TRBJ2-7, with D hard to call. This CDR3 region has 12 residues. Trimming took off 6 bases at V and 2 bases at J, with 8 bases between the two ends. Germline-derived CDR1 and CDR2 are LNHDA and SQIVND (reference sequence). The DNA for the CDR3 is TGTGCCAGTAGGTCCTCCCCCTACGAGCAGTACTTC. Encoded protein: CASRSSPYEQYF.

CDR3 residues: CASSNSYNEQFF. For the CDR3, the DNA is TGTGCCAGCAGCAACTCCTACAATGAGCAGTTCTTC. V is TRBV7-6 and J is TRBJ2-1; D uncertain. With 5 bases removed from V and 0 bases from J, the gap between germline ends came to 2 bases. The germline V gene encodes CDR1 SGHVS and CDR2 FNYEAQ. The CDR3 spans 12 residues.

The chain uses TRBV18 and TRBJ1-2, with 7 bases that match TRBD1. V was pared by 2 bases and J by 4 bases, with 4 bases of the junction left unmatched. The CDR3 has 14 amino acids. The germline CDR1 and CDR2 sequences are KGHSH and LQKENI. CDR3 DNA: TGTGCCAGCTCACCAACGGGACAGCCCTATGGCTACACCTTC. The encoded protein is CASSPTGQPYGYTF.

The chain carries TRBV28 and TRBJ2-1; 8 nucleotides align to TRBD2. The CDR3 runs to 15 residues. J lost 8 bases, V lost 2 bases, and 8 bases had no gene match. Looked up from germline, CDR1 is MDHEN and CDR2 is SYDVKM. The CDR3 is CASSLTSGRRDEQFF. The CDR3 region has the DNA TGTGCCAGCAGTTTAACTAGCGGAAGGAGGGATGAGCAGTTCTTC.

The rearrangement links TRBV25-1 to TRBJ2-5; D gene uncertain. Germline values: CDR1 MGHDK, CDR2 SYGVNS. CDR3 length: 15 residues. The ends were cut back, 4 bases at V and 4 bases at J, with 16 bases in the middle. CDR3 in amino acids: CASSGPVGPLETQYF. CDR3 nucleotide sequence: TGTGCCAGCAGTGGACCCGTCGGGCCCCTAGAGACCCAGTACTTC.

A note on this clone: Other DNA sequences from this sample encode an identical CDR3 as well. The gene calls are TRBV7-2 and TRBJ2-7; D not certain. Germline V gene lookup returns CDR1 SGHTA and CDR2 FQGNSA. The V end was cut by 1 base, the J end by 2 bases, with 9 bases between. CDR3 length: 14 amino acids. This CDR3 is CASSLVGGTYEQYF. In DNA, the CDR3 is TGTGCCAGCAGCTTAGTAGGCGGTACCTACGAGCAGTACTTC.

The rearrangement links TRBV28 to TRBJ1-2; the match to TRBD1 covers 7 bases. CDR1 and CDR2 (germline): MDHEN, SYDVKM. V trimming: 5 bases; J trimming: 6 bases; junction bases outside the gene matches: 9. The CDR3 has 14 amino acids. In DNA, the CDR3 is TGTGCCAGCAGTCTAAGGTCCAGGGGGGATGGCTACACCTTC. As protein: CASSLRSRGDGYTF.

This clone was detected only once. V is TRBV7-9 and J is TRBJ2-7, with a weak D call TRBD2 (6 bases). CDR3 size: 16 residues. Germline V gene lookup returns CDR1 SEHNR and CDR2 FQNEAQ (reference sequence). The V end lost 8 bases, the J end lost 5 bases, and 25 bases lay between the germline ends. CDR3 coding DNA: TGTGCCAGCTCCGATCTTACGGACTATTCTGTCAACGAGCAGTACTTC. It yields the protein CASSDLTDYSVNEQYF.

J is TRBJ1-1 and V is TRBV30; the D gene is possibly TRBD1 (5 bases). V was trimmed by 2 bases and J by 10 bases, leaving 11 bases between them. From germline, CDR1 is GTSNPN and CDR2 SVGIG (reference sequence). This CDR3 is 11 amino acids long. The CDR3 here is CAWSRGRRAFF. The CDR3 DNA reads as TGTGCCTGGAGTCGGGGGAGGCGAGCTTTCTTT.

This clone has a single count. The V call is TRBV19, the J call TRBJ2-7; D is unclear. Germline assignment: CDR1 LNHDA and CDR2 SQIVND (reference sequence). V lost 3 bases, J lost 2 bases, and 11 bases lay in between. There are 14 residues in the CDR3. The CDR3 nucleotides are TGTGCCAGTAGTATTAGCTCGGCAGCCTACGAGCAGTACTTC. This codes for CASSISSAAYEQYF.

This chain joins TRBV6-5 and TRBJ1-1, with D possibly TRBD1 on 5 matching bases. The CDR3 runs 14 residues. V lost 4 bases to trimming and J lost 1 base, with 10 bases between them. The germline V gene has CDR1 MNHEY and CDR2 SVGAGI. The CDR3 coding sequence is TGTGCCAGCAGTTCGGGGGTGGGGAACACTGAAGCTTTCTTT. Protein: CASSSGVGNTEAFF.

CDR3 nucleotides: TGCGCCAGCAGTGCTGGTGAGGGGAAGCGACAGGAAGGGGCCGAGCAGTACTTC. Protein sequence: CASSAGEGKRQEGAEQYF. J is TRBJ2-7 and V is TRBV5-1; D is possibly TRBD1 (6 bases). Germline lookup yields CDR1 SGHRS and CDR2 YFSETQ. The CDR3 spans 18 residues. V lost 5 bases to trimming and J lost 6 bases, with 30 bases between them.

The rearrangement joins TRBV5-1 to TRBJ2-7; the match to TRBD1 covers 8 bases. The V and J ends lost 4 bases and 2 bases, in that order; junction bases with no gene match: 8. The germline gives CDR1 SGHRS, CDR2 YFSETQ. The CDR3 loop spans 15 amino acids. The CDR3 DNA follows: TGCGCCAGCAGCCGTACGGACAGGGAGACCTACGAGCAGTACTTC. Its protein product is CASSRTDRETYEQYF.

V is TRBV23-1 and J is TRBJ1-5, with 8 bases aligning to TRBD1. TRBV23-1 has ORF status, its function being uncertain. The ends lost 0 bases at V and 2 bases at J; junction bases unmatched: 9. This CDR3 comprises 18 residues. This CDR3 reads CASSQSQQGEEGNQPQHF. In nucleotides, the CDR3 is TGCGCCAGCAGTCAATCACAACAGGGGGAGGAGGGCAATCAGCCCCAGCATTTT.